This TCR beta chain was captured in a study of T cell repertoires in aging, cancer and after chemotherapy. Study as a whole: Repeat sampling of healthy donors over several months to years showed clear clonal overlap. Whole-study findings and limits: In each cancer cohort, median generation probability increased across chemotherapy, suggesting thymic output rebounded. Compared with age-matched healthy donors, untreated hematological or solid cancer patients showed higher blood TCR clonality.

The ends were cut back, 2 bases at V and 6 bases at J, with 20 bases in the middle. This CDR3 region has 17 residues. CDR1 is MNHEY, CDR2 SVGEGT, per germline. Rearranged V-D-J TRB sequences were amplified with a mixed TRB-A/B primer pool. TCRdb recomputed calls from the multiplex PCR reads with MiXCR, one row per CDR3 protein. The sample includes over 10,000 distinct CDR3 sequences, around 23% of them seen just once. Peripheral blood genomic DNA, not sorted cells or RNA, was the template. This clonotype was observed a handful of times. Its matching antigen is unknown. Sequencing used blood. The chain couples TRBV6-2 or TRBV6-3 to TRBJ2-1, with D maybe TRBD2 (7 bases). The sequence derives from a human donor in good health. CDR3 nucleotides: TGTGCCAGCAGTTACGGGGGGGCTTATTCATCGGTCAATGAGCAGTTCTTC. Its translation is CASSYGGAYSSVNEQFF.